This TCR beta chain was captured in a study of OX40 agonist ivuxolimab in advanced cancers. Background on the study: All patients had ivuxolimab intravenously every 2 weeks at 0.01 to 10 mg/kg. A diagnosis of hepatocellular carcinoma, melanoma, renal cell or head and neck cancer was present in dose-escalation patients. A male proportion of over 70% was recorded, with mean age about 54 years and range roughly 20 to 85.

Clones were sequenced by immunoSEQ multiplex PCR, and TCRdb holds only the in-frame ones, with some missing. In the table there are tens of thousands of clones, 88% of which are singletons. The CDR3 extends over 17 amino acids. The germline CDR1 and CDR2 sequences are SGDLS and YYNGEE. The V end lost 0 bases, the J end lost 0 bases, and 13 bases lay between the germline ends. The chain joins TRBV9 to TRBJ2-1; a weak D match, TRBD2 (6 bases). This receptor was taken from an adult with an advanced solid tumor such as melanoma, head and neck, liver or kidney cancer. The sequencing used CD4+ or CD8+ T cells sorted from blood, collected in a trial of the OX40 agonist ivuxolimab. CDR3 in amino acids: CASSVGIRGSSYNEQFF. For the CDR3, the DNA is TGTGCCAGCAGCGTAGGAATCCGGGGGAGCTCCTACAATGAGCAGTTCTTC.